These 24 T cell receptor beta chains originate from one sample sequenced in a study of breast tumors, draining lymph nodes, adjacent tissues listed by TCRdb under 2016. The library came from multiplex PCR. The run used an Illumina HiSeq 2000. The public sequencing data were trimmed at Q25 with fastp and processed into clonotypes with MiXCR by TCRdb, which kept only in-frame beta chains. One record per CDR3 amino acid sequence lists the most common genes and DNA. The sample table lists over 60,000 distinct CDR3 sequences, 43% of them with a count of one. The ten largest make up approximately 9.1% of the sample. The source material was breast tumor tissue. These receptors all come from a female donor with breast cancer. Some clones in this sample may be carry-over from other donors' samples.

This chain joins TRBV6-6 and TRBJ2-7, with a tentative D call TRBD2 (5 bases). The germline V gene encodes CDR1 MNHNY and CDR2 SVGAGI (reference sequence). The CDR3 runs 14 residues. V lost 8 bases and J 4 bases, leaving 18 bases between the germline ends. The CDR3 protein is CASLPGESIYEQYF. Written as DNA, the CDR3 is TGTGCCAGCTTGCCCGGGGAAAGTATTTACGAGCAGTACTTC.

This clonotype was detected ten times or more. The chain links TRBV18 to TRBJ2-7; 12 positions agree with TRBD2. Looked up from germline, CDR1 is KGHSH and CDR2 is LQKENI. V was pared by 4 bases and J by 7 bases, with 11 bases of the junction left unmatched. The CDR3 sequence is 16 residues long. The DNA for the CDR3 is TGTGCCAGCTCACGGACTAGCGGGACCATCACCGAAGAGCAGTACTTC. This codes for CASSRTSGTITEEQYF.

This clonotype was counted many times. The V call is TRBV5-6, the J call TRBJ2-7, with unresolved D. Germline V gene data show CDR1 as SGHDT and CDR2 as YYEEEE. CDR3 length equals 14 residues. Trimming stripped 2 bases from V and 2 bases from J, with 11 bases between. In DNA form, the CDR3 reads TGTGCCAGCAGCTTCAGGAAGATGACCTACGAGCAGTACTTC. It yields the protein CASSFRKMTYEQYF.

The chain couples TRBV7-9 to TRBJ1-4, with D possibly being TRBD1 (6 bases). V was shortened by 4 bases and J by 7 bases, with 16 bases between the two germline ends. Germline V gene data show CDR1 as SEHNR and CDR2 as FQNEAQ (reference sequence). This CDR3 has 15 amino acids. The CDR3 here is CASSSLDGGREKLFF. The CDR3 DNA reads as TGTGCCAGCAGCTCCCTGGACGGGGGGCGTGAAAAACTGTTTTTT.

There are many counts of this clonotype. The chain is built from TRBV28 and TRBJ1-2; D not resolved. The CDR3 has 13 residues. The germline V gene has CDR1 MDHEN and CDR2 SYDVKM. V was trimmed by 6 bases and J by 8 bases, leaving 16 bases between them. The CDR3 DNA is TGTGCCAGCAGATTTGACGGAGAAATAGGCTACACCTTC. Translating it yields CASRFDGEIGYTF.

This clonotype was detected many times. The J gene is TRBJ2-1, the V gene TRBV12-3 or TRBV12-4; the match to TRBD2 covers 7 bases. This CDR3 is built from 16 residues. V dropped 0 bases and J dropped 4; count of bases not matched to a gene: 6. This CDR3 is CASSLALGLWYNEQFF. The DNA for the CDR3 is TGTGCCAGCAGTTTAGCGCTGGGACTATGGTACAATGAGCAGTTCTTC.

This clonotype was detected ten times or more. CDR3 protein: CASRHMDEQYF. For the CDR3, the DNA is TGTGCCAGCAGGCACATGGACGAGCAGTACTTC. This chain connects TRBV6-1 to TRBJ2-7; the D is unclear. Germline loops: CDR1 MNHNS, CDR2 SASEGT. There are 11 residues in the CDR3. The V end was cut by 6 bases, the J end by 5 bases, with 8 bases between.

This clonotype has at least ten counts. The CDR3 DNA sequence: TGTGCCAGCAGCCAGAGTCTATCGGGAAGCGGGGGCTACACCTTC. Protein: CASSQSLSGSGGYTF. V is TRBV7-9 and J is TRBJ1-2; D remains ambiguous. V was cut by 5 bases and J by 8 bases, with 21 bases left in between. The CDR3 contains 15 residues. Germline V gene data show CDR1 as SEHNR and CDR2 as FQNEAQ (reference sequence). Full variable domain (missing parts from reference TRBV7-9 and TRBJ1-2): DTGVSQNPRHKITKRGQNVTFRCDPISEHNRLYWYRQTLGQGPEFLTYFQNEAQLEKSRLLSDRFSAERPKGSFSTLEIQRTEQGDSAMYLCASSQSLSGSGGYTFGSGTRLTVV.

There are many counts of this clonotype. This chain links TRBV12-3 or TRBV12-4 with TRBJ1-5, with TRBD1 identical over 8 bases. V lost 7 bases, J lost 2 bases, and 4 bases stayed unmatched. The CDR3 has 14 residues. CDR3 sequence: CASTSTGGNQPQHF. For the CDR3, the DNA is TGTGCCAGCACCTCGACAGGGGGCAATCAGCCCCAGCATTTT.

J is TRBJ2-7 and V is TRBV7-2, with 9 bases aligning to TRBD1. The CDR3 has 15 residues. The V and J ends lost 7 bases and 6 bases, in that order; junction bases with no gene match: 13. Per the germline V gene, CDR1 is SGHTA and CDR2 is FQGNSA. In nucleotides, the CDR3 is TGTGCCAGCAAAGCAGCCGGGACAGGGAATCTCGAGCAGTACTTC. It yields the protein CASKAAGTGNLEQYF.

Turning to this clonotype: The CDR3 end shows no conserved phenylalanine or tryptophan, and so a read error is likely. J is TRBJ1-2 and V is TRBV6-5, with unresolved D. Trimming shortened V by 5 bases and J by 5 bases, and 12 bases separated the two germline ends. Germline CDR1 and CDR2: MNHEY and SVGAGI. CDR3 length equals 13 residues. The CDR3: CASSHGGRYGYTI. The CDR3 region has the DNA TGTGCCAGCAGTCACGGCGGGCGTTATGGCTACACCATC.

This clonotype was observed many times. This may be a read error, as it is one base from a much larger clone. The chain combines TRBV11-2 with TRBJ2-7; D remains ambiguous. The CDR3 extends over 13 amino acids. Trimming stripped 1 base from V and 4 bases from J, with 8 bases between. CDR1 and CDR2 (germline): SGHAT, FQNNGV. The CDR3, as DNA: TGTGCCAGCAGCTTAGGGGTTAGGTACGAGCAGTACTTC. It yields the protein CASSLGVRYEQYF.

By share, this clonotype counts as medium-sized. The chain is built from TRBV19 and TRBJ2-7; unclear D gene. With 3 bases removed from V and 7 bases from J, the gap between germline ends came to 16 bases. The CDR3 runs 14 residues. The germline V gene encodes CDR1 LNHDA and CDR2 SQIVND (reference sequence). The CDR3 sequence: CASSISNGWEEQYF. The CDR3 region has the DNA TGTGCCAGTAGTATCAGTAACGGATGGGAAGAGCAGTACTTC.

This clonotype appeared many times. The V call is TRBV20-1, the J call TRBJ1-3; tentative D call: TRBD1 (5 bases). Trimming shortened V by 5 bases and J by 0 bases, and 11 bases separated the two germline ends. This CDR3 contains 14 residues. Germline loops: CDR1 DFQATT, CDR2 SNEGSKA (reference sequence). CDR3 region: CSALSGLSGNTIYF. CDR3 nucleotides: TGCAGTGCTCTTTCAGGGCTCTCTGGAAACACCATATATTTT.

This clonotype was detected many times. V usage is TRBV20-1 and J usage is TRBJ2-7; 11 bases agree with TRBD2. This CDR3 comprises 15 residues. The junction had 4 bases not matched to a gene; V was cut back by 1 base and J by 2 bases. From germline, CDR1 is DFQATT and CDR2 SNEGSKA (reference sequence). The CDR3 reads CSARAGTSGPYEQYF. DNA for the CDR3: TGCAGTGCTAGAGCCGGGACTAGCGGACCCTACGAGCAGTACTTC.

By its share, this clonotype is medium-sized. The chain joins TRBV29-1 to TRBJ2-1; either TRBD1 or TRBD2 may fit D (5 bases each). The ends were cut back, 4 bases at V and 9 bases at J, with 16 bases in the middle. Germline V lookup: CDR1 SQVTM, CDR2 ANQGSEA. CDR3 length equals 13 residues. CDR3 residues: CSVGGWEQREQFF. The CDR3 DNA follows: TGCAGCGTTGGGGGGTGGGAACAGCGTGAGCAGTTCTTC.

The rearrangement links TRBV20-1 to TRBJ1-4; D is undetermined. Per germline, CDR1 DFQATT and CDR2 SNEGSKA (reference sequence). The CDR3 loop spans 15 amino acids. Between the trimmed V and J ends, which lost 1 base and 6 bases, there was a span of 15 bases. The CDR3: CSARGAQHRDEKLFF. CDR3 coding DNA: TGCAGTGCTAGAGGCGCGCAGCACCGAGATGAAAAACTGTTTTTT.

The chain couples TRBV28 to TRBJ2-3, with 14 bases aligning to TRBD2. CDR3 length: 19 residues. The trim removed 3 bases at V and 8 bases at J, leaving 16 bases unmatched. Germline V CDR1 and CDR2: MDHEN, SYDVKM. CDR3 bases: TGTGCCAGCAGTTTGCAACAACCGGGACTAGCGGGAGTAGGGGGTACGCAGTATTTT. Encoded protein: CASSLQQPGLAGVGGTQYF. The full variable domain, rest sourced from reference TRBV28 and TRBJ2-3, is DVKVTQSSRYLVKRTGEKVFLECVQDMDHENMFWYRQDPGLGLRLIYFSYDVKMKEKGDIPEGYSVSREKKERFSLILESASTNQTSMYLCASSLQQPGLAGVGGTQYFGPGTRLTVL.

This clonotype appeared a few times. The chain is built from TRBV20-1 and TRBJ1-6; TRBD1 matches at 8 bases. In germline, CDR1 is DFQATT, CDR2 SNEGSKA (reference sequence). This CDR3 comprises 14 residues. The V segment lost 2 bases and the J segment 7 bases; nucleotides outside the gene matches: 4. The CDR3 nucleotides are TGCAGTGCTAGACCCCAGGGGGCGAATTCACCCCTCCACTTT. It translates to CSARPQGANSPLHF.

The table lists this clonotype with many counts. This chain connects TRBV10-1 to TRBJ2-7; no clear D. The germline V gene has CDR1 WNHNN and CDR2 SYGVQD (reference sequence). CDR3 length: 13 amino acids. V was shortened by 0 bases and J by 7 bases, with 10 bases between the two germline ends. The CDR3 DNA follows: TGCGCCAGCAGTGAGTCGCTAGTGGCTGAGCAGTACTTC. This encodes CASSESLVAEQYF.

This clonotype has a count of ten or more. The chain has TRBV14 and TRBJ1-1, with 8 bases matching TRBD1. J was trimmed by 2 bases and V by 2 bases; bases with no gene match: 13. Germline V gives CDR1 SGHDN, CDR2 FVKESK. The CDR3 extends over 18 amino acids. The CDR3 loop is CASSQRQGTRRSNTEAFF. CDR3 nucleotides: TGTGCCAGCAGCCAACGACAGGGGACCCGTCGGAGCAACACTGAAGCTTTCTTT.

Concerning this clonotype itself: It is likely a read error, because the conserved phenylalanine at the end of the CDR3 is missing. The DNA is left out, because the CDR3 cannot be placed on it with certainty; the CDR3 is given as TCRdb lists it. The chain is built from TRBV5-1 and TRBJ1-2; the D call TRBD1 from the table was never checked on the DNA. Germline CDR1 reads SGHRS; CDR2 reads YFSETQ. The CDR3 length equals 17 residues, ends included. The chain's CDR3 is CASSLVGTGRLTMATQS.

This clonotype was recorded at least ten times. The V gene is TRBV12-3 or TRBV12-4, the J gene TRBJ1-2, with D possibly TRBD1 on 6 matching bases. CDR3 size: 15 residues. The germline V and J ends were trimmed by 3 bases and 0 bases, with 11 bases remaining between them. The CDR3 region has the DNA TGTGCCAGCAGTTTCCGGGGGCGAGCTAACTATGGCTACACCTTC. It encodes CASSFRGRANYGYTF.

In its sample, this clonotype was seen many times. This rearrangement joins TRBV6-5 to TRBJ1-5; D may be TRBD1 (5 bases). Germline V lookup: CDR1 MNHEY, CDR2 SVGAGI. Trimming cost V 2 bases and J 1 base, with 9 bases left between them. The CDR3 runs 15 residues. The CDR3 sequence: CASSYGAGSNQPQHF. Here the CDR3 DNA reads TGTGCCAGCAGTTACGGGGCAGGGAGCAATCAGCCCCAGCATTTT.